The TCR beta chain described here comes from a study of T cell responses to AZD1222 COVID-19 vaccine. Study findings and constraints: White British people made up most donors, females outnumbered males, and clonal diversity was possibly underestimated. Only 5 to 7 AZD1222 recipients were seropositive at baseline.

This CDR3 region has 13 residues. Germline loops: CDR1 SGHRS, CDR2 YFSETQ. V gave up 0 bases and J gave up 9 bases, with 10 bases separating them. Measured with immunoSEQ multiplex PCR; TCRdb has only the in-frame clones, and not every one. The sample lists 95,000 to 100,000 clones, over 75% occurring once. This clone was seen only once. Its antigen remains unknown. This specimen was peripheral blood, taken on day 0 of AZD1222 vaccination. The J gene is TRBJ1-5, the V gene TRBV5-1; perhaps TRBD1 as D (5 bases). The source is an adult in good health. CDR3 DNA sequence: TGCGCCAGCAGCTTGGGGGGCGCCGGGCCCCAGCATTTT. Translating it yields CASSLGGAGPQHF.